This T cell receptor beta chain derives from a study of cytomegalovirus exposure and HLA in healthy donors. The table lists this clone with a few counts. What it binds is not known. PCR employed 60 Vbeta and 13 Jbeta primers. Profiling relied on immunoSEQ multiplex PCR, and the TCRdb table lists in-frame clones only, not all of them. The data hold 150,000 to 200,000 clones, with 70% to 80% observed a single time. The study's findings and limits: A few CMV-associated chains were confirmed in vitro to be specific for CMV antigens.

The CDR3 is 16 residues long. Germline values: CDR1 MDHEN, CDR2 SYDVKM. V dropped 5 bases and J dropped 4 bases, with 18 bases sitting between them. The chain links TRBV28 to TRBJ1-5; possible D gene TRBD1, 5 bases. Sequenced material: PBMCs. The source of this sequence is a man aged 25 to 45 in good health and CMV-seropositive. The chain's CDR3 is CASSQLSRGENQPQHF. In nucleotides, the CDR3 is TGTGCCAGCAGTCAACTCTCAAGGGGCGAAAATCAGCCCCAGCATTTT.